This T cell receptor (beta chain) stems from a study of blood T cell repertoires in COVID-19. Measured with immunoSEQ multiplex PCR; TCRdb has only the in-frame clones, and not every one. The data contain around 220,000 clones, around 83% of them singletons. The germline V and J ends were trimmed by 9 bases and 15 bases, with 21 bases remaining between them. CDR3 size: 12 residues. Germline V gene data show CDR1 as LNHDA and CDR2 as SQIVND (reference sequence). Seattle's enrolled individuals joined amid active infection and were then monitored longitudinally. The sequence came from a woman in her 50s with COVID-19, enrolled during active disease. The chain has TRBV19 and TRBJ2-1; tentatively, D is TRBD1 (6 bases). The sample consisted of peripheral blood. CDR3 in amino acids: CASSFQGKPPFF. The CDR3 coding sequence is TGTGCCAGCTCCTTTCAGGGGAAACCCCCGTTCTTC.